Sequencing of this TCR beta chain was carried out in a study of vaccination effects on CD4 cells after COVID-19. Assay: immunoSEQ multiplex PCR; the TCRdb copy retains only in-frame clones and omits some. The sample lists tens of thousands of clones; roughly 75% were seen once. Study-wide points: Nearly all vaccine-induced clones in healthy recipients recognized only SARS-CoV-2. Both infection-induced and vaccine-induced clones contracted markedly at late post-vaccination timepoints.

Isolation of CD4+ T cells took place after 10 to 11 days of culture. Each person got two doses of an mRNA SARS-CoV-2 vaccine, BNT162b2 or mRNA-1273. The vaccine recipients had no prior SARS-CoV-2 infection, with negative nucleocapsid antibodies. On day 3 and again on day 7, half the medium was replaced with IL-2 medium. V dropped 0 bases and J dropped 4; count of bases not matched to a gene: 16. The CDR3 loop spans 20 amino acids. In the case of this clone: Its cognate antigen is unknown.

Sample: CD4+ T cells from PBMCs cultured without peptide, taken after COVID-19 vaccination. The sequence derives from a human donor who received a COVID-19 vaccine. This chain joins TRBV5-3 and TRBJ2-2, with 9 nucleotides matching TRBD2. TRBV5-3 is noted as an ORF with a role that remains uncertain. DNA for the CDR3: TGTGCCAGAAGCTTGGGTACAGGGGTTCAGGCGGGGGGGGCCACCGGGGAGCTGTTTTTT. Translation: CARSLGTGVQAGGATGELFF.